This record looks at one T cell receptor (beta chain) sequence and its context. These data belong to a study of neurological immune-mediated disorders. The CDR3 consists of 14 residues. With 5 bases clipped from V and 2 bases from J, the junction kept 3 bases outside the gene matches. CDR1 is SGHRS, CDR2 YFSETQ, per germline. Time point of the sample: longitudinal time-point 3. The study built unsorted libraries from 2 million PBMCs kept at -80 C. Synthesis of cDNA was performed by 5'RACE using 10-nucleotide random UMIs. Each CDR3 protein gets one entry after TCRdb re-called the 5' RACE reads with MiXCR. Among approximately 45,000 distinct CDR3 sequences listed, around an eighth were seen once.

The sample comprised PBMCs. This TCR derives from a man between 25 and 39 years old in good health. The V and J genes are TRBV5-1 and TRBJ2-3; 9 bases are shared with TRBD2. In DNA, the CDR3 is TGCGCCAGCAGGTCTAGCGGGATCACAGATACGCAGTATTTT. Translated, it gives CASRSSGITDTQYF.